This TCR beta chain comes out of a study of shared clonotypes between healthy human individuals. Regarding the study as a whole: Naive CD4 clonotypes were shared across a few donors at roughly 5.3%. Only blood was sampled, and tissue TCR repertoires likely differ from blood ones.

The V end was cut by 8 bases, the J end by 7 bases, with 11 bases between. This CDR3 spans 11 amino acids. The germline V gene encodes CDR1 LNHDA and CDR2 SQIVND (reference sequence). A word on this clone: The antigen remains unidentified.

The naive CD8 subset, CD45RO-negative cells positively selected for CCR7, excluded terminally differentiated effector memory CD45RA+ cells. Data came from immunoSEQ multiplex PCR; TCRdb stores just in-frame clones and leaves some out. The sample has some 2.1 million clones, approximately 92% seen once. The receptor was isolated from a man younger than 30 in good health. Some clones in this sample may be carry-over from other donors' samples. V is TRBV19 and J is TRBJ1-2, with D uncertain. The specimen sequenced was naive CD8+ T cells from PBMCs. The CDR3 loop is CASRLGVGYTF. The CDR3 nucleotides are TGTGCCAGTCGATTAGGCGTTGGCTACACCTTC.